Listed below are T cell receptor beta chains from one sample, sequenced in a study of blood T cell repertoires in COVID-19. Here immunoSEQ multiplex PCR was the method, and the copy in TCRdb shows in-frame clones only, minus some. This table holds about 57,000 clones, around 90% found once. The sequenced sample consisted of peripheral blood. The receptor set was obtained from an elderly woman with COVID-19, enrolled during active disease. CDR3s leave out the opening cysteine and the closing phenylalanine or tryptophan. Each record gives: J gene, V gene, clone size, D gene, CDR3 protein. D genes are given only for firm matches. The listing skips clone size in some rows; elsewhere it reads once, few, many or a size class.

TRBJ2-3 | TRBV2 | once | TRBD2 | ACRLAGSTDTQY
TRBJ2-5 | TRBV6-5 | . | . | ASSRQPSKETQY
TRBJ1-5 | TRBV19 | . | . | ASSMGGNSNQPQH
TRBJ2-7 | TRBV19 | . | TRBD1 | ASEGGQYEQY
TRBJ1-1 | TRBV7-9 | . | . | ASSLAGAPPMNTEAF
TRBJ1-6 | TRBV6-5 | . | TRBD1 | ASSLTGSNSPLH
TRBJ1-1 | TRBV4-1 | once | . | ASSQEIRGGTEAF
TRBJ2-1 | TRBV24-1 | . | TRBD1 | ATSDPGQGGNEQF
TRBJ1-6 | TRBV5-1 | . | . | ASSWGPGGPVPLH
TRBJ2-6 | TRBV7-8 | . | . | ASSQQTGTGANVLT
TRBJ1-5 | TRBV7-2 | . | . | ASSPDRSNQPQH
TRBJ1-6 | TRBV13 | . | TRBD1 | ASSLGQGLGSPLH
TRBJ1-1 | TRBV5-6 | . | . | ASSRRGGSSTEAF
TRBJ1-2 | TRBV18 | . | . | ASSPRWITDGYT
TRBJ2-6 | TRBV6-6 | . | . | ASTRAGGANVLT
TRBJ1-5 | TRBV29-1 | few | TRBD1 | SVVVSGGTGNQPQH
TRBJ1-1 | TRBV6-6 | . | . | ASTVSSRAF
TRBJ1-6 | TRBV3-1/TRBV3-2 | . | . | ASSHREAYNSPLH
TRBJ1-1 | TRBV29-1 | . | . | SVGQTNTEAF
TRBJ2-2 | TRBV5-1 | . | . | ASSRTSVAGELF
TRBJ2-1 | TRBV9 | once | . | ASSVGSQRSFEQF
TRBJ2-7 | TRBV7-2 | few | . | ASSLRDNYEQY
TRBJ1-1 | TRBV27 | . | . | ASQNHNTEAF
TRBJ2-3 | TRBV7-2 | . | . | ASSLMTDTQY
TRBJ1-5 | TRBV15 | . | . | ATSRGGRVNQPQH
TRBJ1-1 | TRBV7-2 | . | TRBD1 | ASSHLDRRLREAF
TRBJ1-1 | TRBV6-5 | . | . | ASLHHREGTEAF
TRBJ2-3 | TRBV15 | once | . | ATSRESTDTQY
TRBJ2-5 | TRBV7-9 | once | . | ASSGGGGSGTQY
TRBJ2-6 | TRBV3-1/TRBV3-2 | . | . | ASSLDGLSGANVLT
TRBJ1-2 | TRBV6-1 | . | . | ASSEPRESGYT
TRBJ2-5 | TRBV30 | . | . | AWSVKRAGGTETQY
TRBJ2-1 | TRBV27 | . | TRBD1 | ASSLSSGTAGYNEQF